This T cell receptor beta chain was profiled in a study of blood T cells in healthy people across ages. V was cut by 4 bases and J by 2 bases, with 14 bases left in between. The CDR3 is 15 amino acids. Germline V gene data show CDR1 as SGDLS and CDR2 as YYNGEE. The authors ran a second PCR of about 7 to 11 cycles using a sample-barcoded 5' primer and a J-beta primer mix. TCRdb ran MiXCR on the 5' RACE reads and lists one entry per CDR3 protein. Of around 1,700,000 distinct CDR3 sequences detected, roughly 27% appear once; the ten largest clones hold 7.7%. This chain uses TRBV9 with TRBJ2-3, with a possible D match to TRBD1 (6 bases). Material for sequencing was blood. The sequence was collected from a woman in her twenties or thirties in good health. CDR3 amino acids: CASSPRDKSTDTQYF. In DNA, the CDR3 is TGTGCCAGCAGCCCCCGGGACAAGTCCACAGATACGCAGTATTTT.